The T cell receptor beta chain under discussion was sequenced for a study of cytomegalovirus exposure and HLA in healthy donors. As regards this clone: Antigen specificity is unknown.

General study findings and limits: There were three CMV-associated chains whose specificity for CMV antigens was confirmed in vitro. A missense variant in DCLRE1C was later tied to TCR beta V- and J-gene trimming. When analyzed later, the rates of TCR association showed variation by HLA locus, with DRB1 the most and HLA-C the fewest. Earlier analysis yielded a pattern in which most TCR beta V segments were productive about 87% or about 30% of the time.

The PCR was carried out with 60 Vbeta primers and 13 Jbeta primers. Some clones are missing from TCRdb's copy, which holds only in-frame ones; the method was immunoSEQ multiplex PCR. The table shows 150,000 to 200,000 clones, with around 81% occurring only once. The CDR3 extends over 17 amino acids. Germline assignment: CDR1 ENHRY and CDR2 SYGVKD. Germline trimming cut 4 bases from V and 2 bases from J; bases unmatched to any gene: 11. This chain uses TRBV10-3 with TRBJ2-3, with 8 positions matching TRBD2. The sequenced sample was PBMCs. This sequence was found in a man aged 30 to 39 in good health and CMV-seronegative. The DNA for the CDR3 is TGTGCCATCAGTGGCAGCATAGCGGGGACTGACACAGATACGCAGTATTTT. Translation: CAISGSIAGTDTDTQYF.